A selection of T cell receptor beta chains follows, all from one sample in a study of T cell responses to AZD1222 COVID-19 vaccine. The method was immunoSEQ multiplex PCR; TCRdb's version includes in-frame clones alone and lacks a portion of them. The table shows 100,000 to 150,000 clones, with around 84% occurring only once. The starting material was peripheral blood, obtained on day 0 of AZD1222 vaccination. These receptors were taken from an adult in good health. The CDR3 runs from the conserved cysteine through the conserved F or W. D genes are given only for firm matches. Not every row has a clone size; where given, it reads once, few, many or a size class.

d_call clone_size j_call v_call cdr3_aa cdr3_nt
. . TRBJ1-2 TRBV7-9 CASSLGGDSYGYTF TGTGCCAGCAGCTTAGGTGGGGATAGCTATGGCTACACCTTC
TRBD2 few TRBJ2-2 TRBV28 CASSDLAANTGELFF TGTGCCAGCAGTGATCTAGCGGCGAACACCGGGGAGCTGTTTTTT
TRBD1 . TRBJ1-5 TRBV29-1 CSVGQGATQPQHF TGCAGCGTAGGACAGGGGGCAACGCAGCCCCAGCATTTT
TRBD1 . TRBJ1-4 TRBV2 CASSPGTGASTNEKLFF TGTGCCAGCTCCCCCGGGACAGGGGCATCAACTAATGAAAAACTGTTTTTT
. . TRBJ2-4 TRBV6-6 CASSYSFGGSGNIQYF TGTGCCAGCAGTTACTCGTTTGGGGGATCAGGAAACATTCAGTACTTC
. . TRBJ1-1 TRBV7-6 CASSSRGNTEAFF TGTGCCAGCAGTTCGCGCGGGAACACTGAAGCTTTCTTT
. . TRBJ2-1 TRBV3-1/TRBV3-2 CASSQDYEQFF TGTGCCAGCAGCCAAGACTATGAGCAGTTCTTC
. . TRBJ1-1 TRBV15 CATSRDIGAEAFF TGTGCCACCAGCAGAGATATAGGGGCTGAAGCTTTCTTT
. . TRBJ2-7 TRBV4-3 CASSQELGGLSAYEQYF TGCGCCAGCAGCCAAGAATTGGGAGGACTATCGGCCTACGAGCAGTACTTC
. . TRBJ2-7 TRBV12-5 CASSAGMYEQYF TGTGCTAGTTCAGCCGGCATGTACGAGCAGTACTTC
. . TRBJ1-1 TRBV4-3 CASSQDPQHHGAFF TGCGCCAGCAGCCAAGATCCACAGCACCATGGAGCTTTCTTT
. . TRBJ1-5 TRBV5-1 CASSLGGPNQPQHF TGCGCCAGCAGCTTGGGGGGGCCCAATCAGCCCCAGCATTTT
. . TRBJ1-1 TRBV6-1 CASSERGWSEAFF TGTGCCAGCAGTGAGAGGGGGTGGTCTGAAGCTTTCTTT
TRBD2 . TRBJ2-3 TRBV6-6 CASSYAAGGADTQYF TGTGCCAGCAGTTACGCAGCGGGGGGCGCAGATACGCAGTATTTT
. . TRBJ2-1 TRBV27 CASSSQPRGSYNEQFF TGTGCCAGCAGTTCCCAACCCCGGGGGTCCTACAATGAGCAGTTCTTC
. . TRBJ1-4 TRBV25-1 CASSESDWGGVNEKLFF TGTGCCAGCAGTGAATCGGACTGGGGCGGTGTTAATGAAAAACTGTTTTTT
. . TRBJ2-3 TRBV5-1 CASSLGQPDTQYF TGCGCCAGCAGCTTGGGGCAGCCAGATACGCAGTATTTT
. . TRBJ2-7 TRBV4-2 CASSQDWQLGSYEQYF TGTGCCAGCAGCCAAGATTGGCAGTTGGGCTCCTACGAGCAGTACTTC